Below, 7 T cell receptor beta chains from the same sample are listed, as sequenced in a study of OX40 agonist ivuxolimab in advanced cancers. Repertoires were generated with immunoSEQ multiplex PCR, while TCRdb's copy carries only in-frame clones and drops some. The data show about 66,000 clones, 75% to 90% seen once. The input for sequencing was CD4+ or CD8+ T cells sorted from blood, taken in a trial of the OX40 agonist ivuxolimab. These receptors were taken from an adult with an advanced solid tumor such as melanoma, head and neck, liver or kidney cancer.

The genes are TRBV5-6 and TRBJ2-5; 9 bases match TRBD2. CDR1 is SGHDT, CDR2 YYEEEE, per germline. The CDR3 spans 17 residues. Germline trimming cut 3 bases from V and 4 bases from J; bases unmatched to any gene: 13. CDR3 residues: CASSSGSGSRAGETQYF. The CDR3 region has the DNA TGTGCCAGCAGCTCCGGTAGCGGGAGTAGGGCGGGAGAGACCCAGTACTTC.

The chain couples TRBV5-6 to TRBJ2-7; 7 positions agree with TRBD2. Trimming removed 6 bases from V and 7 bases from J; junction bases left unmatched: 16. CDR1 is SGHDT and CDR2 is YYEEEE in the germline V gene. CDR3 length: 15 amino acids. CDR3 in DNA: TGTGCCAGCACCGCGGAGGGATGGGAGGGACGGGAGCAGTACTTC. Translating it yields CASTAEGWEGREQYF.

The V call is TRBV27, the J call TRBJ1-1; D call uncertain. The ends were cut back, 2 bases at V and 4 bases at J, with 17 bases in the middle. CDR1 is MNHEY and CDR2 is SMNVEV in the germline V gene (reference sequence). The CDR3 sequence is 16 residues long. DNA for the CDR3: TGTGCCAGCAGTTTACCTCCCACCGGCCAGTTCACTGAAGCTTTCTTT. Protein sequence: CASSLPPTGQFTEAFF.

J is TRBJ1-5 and V is TRBV15; D perhaps matches TRBD1 (5 bases). The CDR3 is 21 amino acids. Germline CDR1 is LNHNV and CDR2 is YYDKDF (reference sequence). Trimming pared 1 base from V and 7 bases from J, leaving 32 bases between. In nucleotides, the CDR3 is TGTGCCACCAGCAGAGCCGTCGGGTCCCATCAGTTTGGGGAAGGGGAACAGCCCCAGCATTTT. This translates into CATSRAVGSHQFGEGEQPQHF.

The rearrangement links TRBV5-4 to TRBJ1-1, with D possibly matching TRBD1 (5 bases). The CDR3 extends over 15 amino acids. Germline CDR1 SGHNT, CDR2 YYREEE (reference sequence). Trimming removed 4 bases at V and 1 base at J, with 14 bases between. The CDR3 DNA sequence: TGTGCCAGCAGCCAAGAAATTCAGGGGAACACTGAAGCTTTCTTT. Amino acids: CASSQEIQGNTEAFF.

The CDR3 region is CASSLPGTGGVLAKNIQYF. The CDR3 DNA reads TGTGCCAGCAGCCTCCCCGGGACAGGGGGAGTTCTAGCCAAAAACATTCAGTACTTC. This chain joins TRBV21-1 and TRBJ2-4; the table assigns TRBD1, which was not confirmed against the DNA. TRBV21-1 is deemed a pseudogene. The CDR3 totals 19 residues.

In its sample, this clone was seen once. The chain carries TRBV7-2 and TRBJ2-5, with 14 positions matching TRBD2. Germline values: CDR1 SGHTA, CDR2 FQGNSA. V dropped 5 bases and J dropped 4; count of bases not matched to a gene: 3. This CDR3 has 15 amino acids. DNA of the CDR3: TGTGCCAGCAGCCCGGGACTAGCGGGAGTAGAGACCCAGTACTTC. Its translation: CASSPGLAGVETQYF.